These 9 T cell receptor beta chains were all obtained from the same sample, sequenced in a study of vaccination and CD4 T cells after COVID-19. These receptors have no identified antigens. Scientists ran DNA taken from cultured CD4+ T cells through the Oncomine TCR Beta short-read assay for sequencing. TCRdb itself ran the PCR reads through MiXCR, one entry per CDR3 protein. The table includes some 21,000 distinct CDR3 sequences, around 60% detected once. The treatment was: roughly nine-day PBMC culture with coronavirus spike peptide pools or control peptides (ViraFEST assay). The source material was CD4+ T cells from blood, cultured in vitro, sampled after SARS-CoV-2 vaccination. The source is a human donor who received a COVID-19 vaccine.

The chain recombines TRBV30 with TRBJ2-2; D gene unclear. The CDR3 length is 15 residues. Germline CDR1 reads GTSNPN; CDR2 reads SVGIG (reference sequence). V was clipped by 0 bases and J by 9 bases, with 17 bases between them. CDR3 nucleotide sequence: TGTGCCTGGAGTGTTAAGGGAACGGTCGTTCGGGAGCTGTTTTTT. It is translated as CAWSVKGTVVRELFF.

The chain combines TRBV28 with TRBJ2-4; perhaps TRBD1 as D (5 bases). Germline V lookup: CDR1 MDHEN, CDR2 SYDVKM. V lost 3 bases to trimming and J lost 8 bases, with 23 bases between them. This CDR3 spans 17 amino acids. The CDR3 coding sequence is TGTGCCAGCAGTTTGCCAGGGCTCGCTCAAGATACGCACATTCAGTACTTC. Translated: CASSLPGLAQDTHIQYF.

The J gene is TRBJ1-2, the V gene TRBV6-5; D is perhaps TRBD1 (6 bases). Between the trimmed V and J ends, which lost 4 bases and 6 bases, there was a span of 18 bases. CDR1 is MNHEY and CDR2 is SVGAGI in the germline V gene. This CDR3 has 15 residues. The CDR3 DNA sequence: TGTGCCAGCAGTTCACGTAGGACAGCTTCCGATGGCTACACCTTC. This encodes CASSSRRTASDGYTF.

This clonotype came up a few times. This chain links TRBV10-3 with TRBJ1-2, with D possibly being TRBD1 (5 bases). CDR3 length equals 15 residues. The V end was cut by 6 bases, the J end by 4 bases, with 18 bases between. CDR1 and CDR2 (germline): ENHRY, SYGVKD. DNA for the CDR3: TGTGCCATCAGGCCGACAGTGGAGAGGGGCTATGGCTACACCTTC. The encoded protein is CAIRPTVERGYGYTF.

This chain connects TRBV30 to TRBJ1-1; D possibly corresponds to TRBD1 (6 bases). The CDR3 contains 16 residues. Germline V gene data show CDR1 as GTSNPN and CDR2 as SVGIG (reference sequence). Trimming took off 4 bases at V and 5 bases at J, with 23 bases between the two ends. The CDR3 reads CAWNKFGGQRKTEAFF. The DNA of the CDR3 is TGTGCCTGGAATAAGTTCGGGGGGCAGAGGAAAACTGAAGCTTTCTTT. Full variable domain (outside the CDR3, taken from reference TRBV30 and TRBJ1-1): SQTIHQWPATLVQPVGSPLSLECTVEGTSNPNLYWYRQAAGRGLQLLFYSVGIGQISSEVPQNLSASRPQDRQFILSSKKLLLSDSGFYLCAWNKFGGQRKTEAFFGQGTRLTVV.

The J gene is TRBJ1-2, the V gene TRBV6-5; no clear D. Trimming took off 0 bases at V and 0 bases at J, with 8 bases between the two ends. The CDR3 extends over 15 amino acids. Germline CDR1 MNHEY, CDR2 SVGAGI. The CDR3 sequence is CASSYSPRSNYGYTF. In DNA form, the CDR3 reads TGTGCCAGCAGTTACTCCCCCAGATCTAACTATGGCTACACCTTC.

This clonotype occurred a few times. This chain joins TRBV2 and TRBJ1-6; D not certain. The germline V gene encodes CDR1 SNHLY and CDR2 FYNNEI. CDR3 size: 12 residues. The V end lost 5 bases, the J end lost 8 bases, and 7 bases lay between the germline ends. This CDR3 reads CASSSRDSPLHF. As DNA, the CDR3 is TGTGCCAGCAGTAGTCGTGATTCACCCCTCCACTTT.

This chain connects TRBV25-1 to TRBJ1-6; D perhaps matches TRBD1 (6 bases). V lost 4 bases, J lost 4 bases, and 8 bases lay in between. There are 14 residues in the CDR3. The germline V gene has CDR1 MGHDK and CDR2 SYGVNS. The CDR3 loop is CASSGGLYNSPLHF. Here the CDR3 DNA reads TGTGCCAGCAGTGGGGGGCTATATAATTCACCCCTCCACTTT. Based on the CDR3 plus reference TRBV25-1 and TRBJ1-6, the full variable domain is EADIYQTPRYLVIGTGKKITLECSQTMGHDKMYWYQQDPGMELHLIHYSYGVNSTEKGDLSSESTVSRIRTEHFPLTLESARPSHTSQYLCASSGGLYNSPLHFGNGTRLTVT.

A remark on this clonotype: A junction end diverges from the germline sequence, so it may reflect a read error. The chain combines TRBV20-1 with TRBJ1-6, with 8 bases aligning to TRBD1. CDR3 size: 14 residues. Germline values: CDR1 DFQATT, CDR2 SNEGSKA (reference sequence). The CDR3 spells CSAGDQGAYSPLHF. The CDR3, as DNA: TGCAGTGCTGGAGATCAGGGGGCCTACTCACCCCTCCACTTT.